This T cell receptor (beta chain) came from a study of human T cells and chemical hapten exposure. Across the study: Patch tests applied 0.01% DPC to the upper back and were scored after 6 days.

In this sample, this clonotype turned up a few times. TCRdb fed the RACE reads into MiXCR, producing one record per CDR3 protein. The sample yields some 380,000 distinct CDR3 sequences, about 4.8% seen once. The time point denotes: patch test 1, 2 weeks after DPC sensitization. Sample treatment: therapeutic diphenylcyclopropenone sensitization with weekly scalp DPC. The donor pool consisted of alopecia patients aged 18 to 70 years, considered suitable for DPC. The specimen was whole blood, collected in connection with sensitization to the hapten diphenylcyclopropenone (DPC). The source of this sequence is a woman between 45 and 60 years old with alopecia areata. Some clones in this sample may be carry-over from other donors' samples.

The CDR3 spells CATVDGSYNSPLHF. CDR3 coding DNA: TGTGCCACCGTTGACGGCTCCTATAATTCACCCCTCCACTTT. V and J are TRBV6-1 and TRBJ1-6; no definite D call. Germline CDR1 is MNHNS and CDR2 is SASEGT. The CDR3 runs 14 residues. V gave up 10 bases and J gave up 0 bases, with 10 bases separating them.